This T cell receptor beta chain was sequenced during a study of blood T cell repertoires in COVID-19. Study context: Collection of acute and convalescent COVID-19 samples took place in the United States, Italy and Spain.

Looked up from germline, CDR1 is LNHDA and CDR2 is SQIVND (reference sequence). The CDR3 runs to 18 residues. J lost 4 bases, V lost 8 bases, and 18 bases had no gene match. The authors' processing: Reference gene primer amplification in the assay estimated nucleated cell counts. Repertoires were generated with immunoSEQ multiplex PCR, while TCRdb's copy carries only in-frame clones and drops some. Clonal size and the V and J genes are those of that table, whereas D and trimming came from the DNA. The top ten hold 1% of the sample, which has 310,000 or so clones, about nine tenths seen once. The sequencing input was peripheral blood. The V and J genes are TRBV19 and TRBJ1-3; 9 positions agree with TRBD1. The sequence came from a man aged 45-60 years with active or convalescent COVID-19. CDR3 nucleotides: TGTGCCAGTGTATATTGGACAGGGGCCCCGGGAGCGGGAAACACCATATATTTT. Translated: CASVYWTGAPGAGNTIYF.